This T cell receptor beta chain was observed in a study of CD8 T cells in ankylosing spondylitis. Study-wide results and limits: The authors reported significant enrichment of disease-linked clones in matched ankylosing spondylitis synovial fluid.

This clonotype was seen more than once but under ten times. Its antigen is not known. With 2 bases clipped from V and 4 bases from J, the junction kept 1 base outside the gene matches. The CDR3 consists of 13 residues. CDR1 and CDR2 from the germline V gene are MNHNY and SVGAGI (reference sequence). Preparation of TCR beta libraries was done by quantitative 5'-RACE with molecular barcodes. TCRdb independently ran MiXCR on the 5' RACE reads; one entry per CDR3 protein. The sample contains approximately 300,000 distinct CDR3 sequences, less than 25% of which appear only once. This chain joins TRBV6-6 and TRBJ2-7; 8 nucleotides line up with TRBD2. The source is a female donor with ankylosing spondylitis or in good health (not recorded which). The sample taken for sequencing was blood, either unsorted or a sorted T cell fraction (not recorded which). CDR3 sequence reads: CASSYLAGYEQYF. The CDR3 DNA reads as TGTGCCAGCAGTTACCTAGCGGGTTACGAGCAGTACTTC.